This T cell receptor beta chain was captured by sequencing in a study of shared clonotypes between healthy human individuals. Across the study: Three plates were used per donor for CD4 naive, three for CD4 memory, two for CD8 naive and one for CD8 memory. Points from the study as a whole: Generation probabilities were higher for clonotypes shared across all four sorted-subset donors than for unshared ones. Sample collection involved blood only; tissue repertoires are likely different. A handful of donors showed sharing of about 4.8% of naive CD4 clonotypes.

Naive CD8 cells lacked CD45RO, underwent positive selection for CCR7 and left out terminally differentiated effector memory CD45RA+ cells. Remarks on this clone: Its antigen remains unidentified.

The CDR3 has 12 residues. V was trimmed by 6 bases and J by 5 bases, leaving 11 bases between them. Germline-derived CDR1 and CDR2 are MNHNS and SASEGT. Sequencing used immunoSEQ multiplex PCR; TCRdb keeps in-frame clones, though not all of them. The sample includes around 600,000 clones, 90% to 95% of them seen just once. This chain connects TRBV6-1 to TRBJ2-7; possibly TRBD1 for D (6 bases). The source is a woman aged 25 to 45 in good health. The sequenced sample was naive CD8+ T cells sorted from blood. The CDR3 loop reads CASSPGTNEQYF. In nucleotides, the CDR3 is TGTGCCAGCAGCCCGGGGACAAACGAGCAGTACTTC.